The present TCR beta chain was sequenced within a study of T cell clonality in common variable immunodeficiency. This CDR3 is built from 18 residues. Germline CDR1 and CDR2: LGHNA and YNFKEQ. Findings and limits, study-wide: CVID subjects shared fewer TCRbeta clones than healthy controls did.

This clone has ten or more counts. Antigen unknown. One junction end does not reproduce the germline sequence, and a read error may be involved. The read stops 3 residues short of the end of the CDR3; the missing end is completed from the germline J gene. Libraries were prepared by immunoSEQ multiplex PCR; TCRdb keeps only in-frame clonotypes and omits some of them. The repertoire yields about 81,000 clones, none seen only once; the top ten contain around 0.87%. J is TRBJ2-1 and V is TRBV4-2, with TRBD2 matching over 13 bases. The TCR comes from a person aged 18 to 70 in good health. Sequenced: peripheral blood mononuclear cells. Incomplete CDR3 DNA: TGCGCCAGCAGCCAGCTGGAACTAGCGGGAGGGCCTTACAATGAG. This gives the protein CASSQLELAGGPYNE. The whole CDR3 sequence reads CASSQLELAGGPYNEQFF.